A selection of T cell receptor beta chains follows, all from one sample in a study of T cells of healthy individuals. MiXCR was run by TCRdb on the 5' RACE reads, yielding one entry per CDR3 protein. The data hold just over 40,000 distinct CDR3 sequences, with around 4.5% observed a single time. The receptors stem from a human donor in good health. Both conserved end residues are part of each CDR3. The D gene is left open where the match is weak. Clone sizes are given selectively: once, few, many, or a class where the clone is expanded.

d_call j_call v_call clone_size cdr3_nt cdr3_aa
. TRBJ1-1 TRBV5-8 . TGTGCCAGCAGCTTGGGGCGGAAGAACACTGAAGCTTTCTTT CASSLGRKNTEAFF
. TRBJ2-5 TRBV9 many TGTGCCAGCAGCGTGACAGGGAGGGGGCAAGAGACCCAGTACTTC CASSVTGRGQETQYF
. TRBJ2-2 TRBV6-2/TRBV6-3 . TGTGCCAGCAGTCGCACTACCGGGGAGCTGTTTTTT CASSRTTGELFF
TRBD1 TRBJ2-7 TRBV7-9 many TGTGCCAGCAGCGTAGGCCGACAGGGCCTTTCCTACGAGCAGTACTTC CASSVGRQGLSYEQYF
. TRBJ2-5 TRBV7-9 many TGTGCCAGCACCGCTTCAGTCCTAGAGACCCAGTACTTC CASTASVLETQYF
. TRBJ2-7 TRBV2 . TGTGCCAGCAGTGAATTCCGTGGGGACGAGCAGTACTTC CASSEFRGDEQYF
. TRBJ2-7 TRBV6-5 many TGTGCCAGCAGTTACGGGGGCGGGGTAACCTACGAGCAGTACTTC CASSYGGGVTYEQYF
TRBD1 TRBJ2-1 TRBV6-6 many TGTGCCAGCAAGGGGGCCAGACTGGAATACAATGAGCAGTTCTTC CASKGARLEYNEQFF
. TRBJ1-1 TRBV14 many TGTGCCAGCAGCCAATCAGCGGCTGAAGCTTTCTTT CASSQSAAEAFF
. TRBJ1-5 TRBV7-9 few TGTGCCAGCAGTTCAGGGTTATTGGGCCAGCCCCAGCATTTT CASSSGLLGQPQHF
. TRBJ2-1 TRBV2 few TGTGCCAGCAACTCCCAGGGGGGTGTAAAGTTCTTC CASNSQGGVKFF
. TRBJ1-1 TRBV6-5 many TGTGCCAGCAGTTACAAGGGGTTCGCTGAAGCTTTCTTT CASSYKGFAEAFF
. TRBJ2-7 TRBV15 . TGTGCCACCAGCAGAGAGTGGGCGGGCCTGACGTACGAGCAGTACTTC CATSREWAGLTYEQYF
TRBD2 TRBJ2-2 TRBV7-8 many TGTGCCAGCAGCTTGACTAGCGGGCGTTACACCGGGGAGCTGTTTTTT CASSLTSGRYTGELFF
TRBD1 TRBJ2-5 TRBV10-3 many TGTGCCATCAGTACAGGGGAAGAGACCCAGTACTTC CAISTGEETQYF
. TRBJ1-1 TRBV7-2 many TGTGCCAGCAGCTTAAGCTCCAGGGATGAAGCTTTCTTT CASSLSSRDEAFF
TRBD2 TRBJ2-7 TRBV4-2 many TGTGCCAGCAGCCGGGGACTAGGGGAGTGGTACTTC CASSRGLGEWYF
. TRBJ1-1 TRBV12-5 few TGTGCTAGTGGTTTGGTACCCAGGAACACTGAAGCTTTCTTT CASGLVPRNTEAFF
. TRBJ1-4 TRBV5-1 few TGCGCCAGCAGCGCTGTGGGGGGTGAAAAACTGTTTTTT CASSAVGGEKLFF
. TRBJ2-1 TRBV12-3/TRBV12-4 many TGTGCCAGCAGTTTACGGGGGAACAATGAGCAGTTCTTC CASSLRGNNEQFF
TRBD2 TRBJ2-1 TRBV6-1 few TGTGCCAGCAGAGACAGGTTCAGCGGGGGCCTATACAATGAGCAGTTCTTC CASRDRFSGGLYNEQFF
. TRBJ2-2 TRBV27 few TGTGCCAGCAGCGGGGGTAGCACCGGGGAGCTGTTTTTT CASSGGSTGELFF
TRBD2 TRBJ2-7 TRBV2 many TGTGCCAGCACGGGGACTAGCGGCTCCTACGAGCAGTACTTC CASTGTSGSYEQYF
. TRBJ1-1 TRBV5-1 few TGCGCCAGCAGCTTCGAGGGTAGGGTTGGTACCACTGAAGCTTTCTTT CASSFEGRVGTTEAFF
TRBD1 TRBJ2-3 TRBV18 many TGTGCCAGCTCACCTTGGGACAGCAGCACAGATACGCAGTATTTT CASSPWDSSTDTQYF
. TRBJ1-3 TRBV7-2 medium-sized TGTGCCAGCAGCTTAACAGGCGGTAACTCTGGAAACACCATATATTTT CASSLTGGNSGNTIYF
. TRBJ1-1 TRBV20-1 many TGCAGTGCTAGAGATGGGCGGAAAAACACTGAAGCTTTCTTT CSARDGRKNTEAFF
TRBD2 TRBJ2-5 TRBV25-1 . TGTGCCAGCAGTGAATTGGGGGGGTTGGGGCCAGAGACCCAGTACTTC CASSELGGLGPETQYF
. TRBJ1-1 TRBV7-2 many TGTGCCAGCAACAGGAATCCGAACACTGAAGCTTTCTTT CASNRNPNTEAFF
. TRBJ1-5 TRBV6-5 . TGTGCCAGCAGTCCCTCTCCCCCTGGGAATCAGCCCCAGCATTTT CASSPSPPGNQPQHF
. TRBJ2-2 TRBV7-3 many TGTGCCAGCAGATTCGGAAACACAGACACCGGGGAGCTGTTTTTT CASRFGNTDTGELFF
. TRBJ2-7 TRBV4-2 . TGTGCCAGCAGCCAAGATACGGAGTACCCCGAGCAGTACTTC CASSQDTEYPEQYF
. TRBJ1-1 TRBV7-9 . TGTGCCAGCAGCTATGCTGAAGCTTTCTTT CASSYAEAFF
TRBD2 TRBJ2-1 TRBV12-3/TRBV12-4 many TGTGCCAGCAGTACCTGGACTAGCGGGGGGCATGAGCAGTTCTTC CASSTWTSGGHEQFF
. TRBJ1-6 TRBV28 many TGTGCCAGCATCCAAGGACCGAGCTCCTATAATTCACCCCTCCACTTT CASIQGPSSYNSPLHF
TRBD1 TRBJ1-4 TRBV6-6 many TGTGCCAGCAGAACCGGGACAGGGGATATTAATGAAAAACTGTTTTTT CASRTGTGDINEKLFF
. TRBJ2-4 TRBV7-9 many TGTGCCAGCAGCCCCTCGTGGTCTAGCGCCTCAGCCAAAAACATTCAGTACTTC CASSPSWSSASAKNIQYF
TRBD2 TRBJ2-5 TRBV13 many TGTGCCAGCAGCTTAGAAGGTAGCGGGGGGGAGGAGACCCAGTACTTC CASSLEGSGGEETQYF
TRBD2 TRBJ2-3 TRBV20-1 few TGCAGTGCTCTGCGGGAGCCGAACACAGATACGCAGTATTTT CSALREPNTDTQYF
. TRBJ2-1 TRBV12-3/TRBV12-4 many TGTGCCAGCAGTTATAAGGGTAATGAGCAGTTCTTC CASSYKGNEQFF
. TRBJ1-1 TRBV5-5 many TGTGCCAGCAGCTTGGGACGGGGAAGGATGAACACTGAAGCTTTCTTT CASSLGRGRMNTEAFF
TRBD2 TRBJ2-1 TRBV29-1 many TGCAGCGTTGTCCGGGAGGGTGAGCAGTTCTTC CSVVREGEQFF
. TRBJ2-3 TRBV6-2/TRBV6-3 . TGTGCCAGCAGGCCGGGGGTGGAGGATACGCAGTATTTT CASRPGVEDTQYF
. TRBJ1-5 TRBV19 many TGTGCCAGCAACTCCGATTTGAGGGGCAATCAGCCCCAGCATTTT CASNSDLRGNQPQHF
TRBD1 TRBJ1-5 TRBV2 many TGTGCCAGCAGTGGGGACAGGGTCAATCAGCCCCAGCATTTT CASSGDRVNQPQHF
. TRBJ2-7 TRBV6-1 many TGTGCCAGCAGTGAAGCGGCAGGGGGGACCTACGAGCAGTACTTC CASSEAAGGTYEQYF